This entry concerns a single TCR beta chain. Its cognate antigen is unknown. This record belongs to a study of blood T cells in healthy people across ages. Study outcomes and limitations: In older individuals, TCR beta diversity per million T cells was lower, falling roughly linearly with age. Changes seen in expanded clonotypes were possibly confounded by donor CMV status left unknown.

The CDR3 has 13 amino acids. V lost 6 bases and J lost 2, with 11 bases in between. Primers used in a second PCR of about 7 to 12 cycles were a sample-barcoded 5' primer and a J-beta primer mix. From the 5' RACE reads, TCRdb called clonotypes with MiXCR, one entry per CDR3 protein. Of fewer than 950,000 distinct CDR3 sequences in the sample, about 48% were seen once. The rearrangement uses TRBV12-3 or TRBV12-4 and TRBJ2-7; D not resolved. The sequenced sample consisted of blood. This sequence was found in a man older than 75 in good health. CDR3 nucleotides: TGTGCCAGCAGCACCCTGGGTCCCTACGAGCAGTACTTC. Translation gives CASSTLGPYEQYF.